The clone carrying this T cell receptor beta chain is a singleton in its sample. TCRdb analysed the RT-PCR reads with MiXCR anew, one entry per CDR3 protein. The repertoire holds about 72,000 distinct CDR3 sequences, with 26% as singletons. This specimen comes from a study of patients and donors after allogeneic stem cell transplantation. Germline V lookup: CDR1 SGHRS, CDR2 YFSETQ. J lost 0 bases, V lost 0 bases, and 5 bases had no gene match. This CDR3 region has 17 residues. The chain carries TRBV5-1 and TRBJ2-3; 9 bases agree with TRBD2. The sequenced sample was blood, either unsorted or a sorted T cell fraction (not recorded which). The sequence derives from a human donor who was either an allogeneic HSCT recipient or a stem cell or donor lymphocyte infusion donor (not recorded which). It is not recorded whose cells these are; they may come from a transplant donor. The CDR3 is CASSLVPSGDSTDTQYF. The CDR3 bases are TGCGCCAGCAGCTTGGTACCTAGCGGGGACAGCACAGATACGCAGTATTTT.